This T cell receptor beta chain was identified during a study of vaccination effects on CD4 cells after COVID-19. Study overall: The authors sampled three convalescent patients early and late after vaccination. Study-wide points: The study found marked clonal contraction of infection- and vaccine-induced clones late after vaccination.

Germline CDR1 reads SGHNT; CDR2 reads YENEEA. The V segment lost 3 bases and the J segment 9 bases; nucleotides outside the gene matches: 12. The CDR3 spans 17 residues. This clone came up a few times. No antigen is known for it. Within the ViraFEST assay, antigen-specific CD4+ T cells underwent expansion with viral peptide pools prior to sequencing. Culture lasted under 13 days before CD4+ T cell isolation. This person caught SARS-CoV-2 sometime from March to December 2020, and PCR testing confirmed the infection. Each person got two doses of an mRNA SARS-CoV-2 vaccine, BNT162b2 or mRNA-1273. IL-2 at 10 IU/ml and peptides at 8 to 10 ug/ml were added to cultured PBMC, around 2 million per well. At days 3 and 7, half of the medium was exchanged for IL-2 medium. TCRdb's table, derived via immunoSEQ multiplex PCR, lists solely in-frame clones and lacks some. Of about 13,000 clones listed, around 75% are singletons.

The source of this sequence is a human donor who had a prior SARS-CoV-2 infection. This chain joins TRBV11-3 and TRBJ2-1; 12 bases fit TRBD1. The specimen comprised CD4+ T cells from PBMCs cultured with HCoV-NL63 spike peptides, sampled after COVID-19 vaccination. CDR3 region: CASSFSGQRDRGLEQFF. The CDR3 coding sequence is TGTGCCAGCAGCTTTAGCGGGCAACGGGACAGGGGGCTTGAGCAGTTCTTC.